This T cell receptor beta chain is drawn from a study of regulatory and conventional T cells in breast cancer (dated by TCRdb to between 2014 and 2016). The receptor library was made with PCR. The sequencing machine was an Illumina MiSeq. Clones were called with MiXCR by TCRdb after fastp trimmed the public reads at Q25, and only in-frame beta chains were retained. One record per CDR3 amino acid sequence lists the most common genes and DNA. Present in this sample are more than 15,000 distinct CDR3 sequences, 25% to 40% of which were seen just once. Approximately 1.6% of the sample belongs to the ten largest clones. Only a few counts were recorded for this clonotype. It lacks a known antigen. No base qualities exist here, and no much larger clone lies one base off it. The TCR was taken from a female donor in good health. Sequencing was done on a sample of conventional T cells from blood.

The bases read TGCGCCAGCAGCCAACCCACTAGCGGGAGGTGGTACGAGCAGTACTTC. Translated, it reads CASSQPTSGRWYEQYF. The V gene is TRBV4-1 and the J gene is TRBJ2-7; 12 of the junction bases match TRBD2. Including cysteine and phenylalanine, the CDR3 has 16 amino acids. Only the CDR3 part of the read is kept: 48 bases, read in frame from the first base. Compared with germline, V lacks 2 bases and J lacks 4 bases; bases without a gene match: 6. The germline V gene supplies CDR1 MGHRA and CDR2 YSYEKL.